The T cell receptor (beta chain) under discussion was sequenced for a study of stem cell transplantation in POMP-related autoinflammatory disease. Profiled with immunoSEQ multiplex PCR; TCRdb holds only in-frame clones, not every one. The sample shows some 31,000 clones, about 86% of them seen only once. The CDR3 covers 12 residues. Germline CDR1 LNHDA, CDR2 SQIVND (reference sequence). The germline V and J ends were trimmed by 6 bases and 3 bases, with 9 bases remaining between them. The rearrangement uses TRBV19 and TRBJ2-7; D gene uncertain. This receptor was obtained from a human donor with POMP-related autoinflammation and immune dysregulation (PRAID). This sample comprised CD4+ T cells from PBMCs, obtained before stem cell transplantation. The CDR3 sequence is CASRRNIYEQYF. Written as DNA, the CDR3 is TGTGCCAGTAGGCGGAATATCTACGAGCAGTACTTC.